Described below is a single TCR beta chain sequence and its context. The antigen is not known. 13 Jbeta primers and 60 Vbeta primers were used for the PCR. Clones were read by immunoSEQ multiplex PCR, and TCRdb kept only the in-frame ones, dropping some. The sample comprises 110,000 to 150,000 clones, roughly four fifths of which are singletons, and about 3.2% rests with the top ten. The data stem from a study of cytomegalovirus exposure and HLA in healthy donors. Study findings and constraints: What a later analysis showed was that several of the most significant clusters appeared linked to common viral pathogens. Highly shared variants forming one cluster were likely a sequencing artifact. Among the CMV-associated chains, three were confirmed in vitro as specific for CMV antigens.

Sequenced sample: PBMCs. The TCR sequence derives from a man aged 18-30 years in good health and CMV-seropositive.

The CDR3 coding sequence is TGTGCCAGCGGCTCAGCGGGGCGACACACTGAAGCTTTCTTT. This sequence encodes CASGSAGRHTEAFF. The chain has TRBV28 and TRBJ1-1, with D possibly being TRBD1 (5 bases). This CDR3 spans 14 amino acids. Deletions cut 8 bases from V and 3 bases from J, with 16 bases between. Germline V CDR1 and CDR2: MDHEN, SYDVKM.